The 29 T cell receptor beta chains below come from one sample, sequenced in a study of T cells in Graves' hyperthyroidism and ophthalmopathy. RNA transcripts were the template for amplifying TCR beta CDR3 regions. The primer set for the first-round RT-PCR of the TCR CDR3 was HTBI. TCRdb re-derived calls from the multiplex PCR reads in MiXCR, one entry per CDR3 protein. The sample records about 840,000 distinct CDR3 sequences, around 39% being singletons. The specimen was blood. The receptors derive from a young man with Graves' hyperthyroidism.

The genes are TRBV24-1 and TRBJ2-3; tentative D call: TRBD1 (6 bases). V dropped 3 bases and J dropped 2 bases, with 11 bases sitting between them. CDR3 length: 15 residues. The germline gives CDR1 KGHDR, CDR2 SFDVKD. DNA of the CDR3: TGTGCCACCAGTGATCGCCAGGGGCTCACAGATACGCAGTATTTT. It translates to CATSDRQGLTDTQYF.

The V and J genes are TRBV19 and TRBJ1-6; a weak D match, TRBD1 (5 bases). Germline V CDR1 and CDR2: LNHDA, SQIVND (reference sequence). The CDR3 has 13 amino acids. Trimming pared 8 bases from V and 8 bases from J, leaving 13 bases between. The CDR3 loop is CASLGTADSPLHF. The CDR3 nucleotides are TGTGCCAGTTTGGGGACGGCAGATTCACCCCTCCACTTT.

Details on this clonotype: A much larger clone sits a single nucleotide away, making a read error possible. The chain recombines TRBV7-9 with TRBJ1-2; D is unresolved. Germline V gene lookup returns CDR1 SEHNR and CDR2 FQNEAQ (reference sequence). V was clipped by 8 bases and J by 6 bases, with 22 bases between them. The CDR3 loop spans 15 amino acids. The CDR3 is CASGSPGKGLHGYTF. The CDR3 DNA sequence: TGTGCCAGCGGCTCTCCGGGGAAAGGGCTTCATGGCTACACCTTC.

This clonotype has ten or more counts. The rearrangement uses TRBV19 and TRBJ1-4; 10 bases line up with TRBD1. Trimming cost V 7 bases and J 8 bases; bases outside gene matches: 4. Germline assignment: CDR1 LNHDA and CDR2 SQIVND (reference sequence). This CDR3 is 13 amino acids long. CDR3 protein: CASTSDRGEKLFF. CDR3 DNA sequence: TGTGCCAGTACATCGGACAGGGGGGAAAAACTGTTTTTT.

The sample holds many counts of this clonotype. The J gene is TRBJ1-1, the V gene TRBV29-1; TRBD1 aligns across 8 bases. Germline CDR1 SQVTM, CDR2 ANQGSEA. V shed 0 bases and J 10 bases; nucleotides not matched to a gene: 13. The CDR3 has 15 amino acids. This chain's CDR3 is CSVEDGIDRGVGAFF. The CDR3 DNA reads as TGCAGCGTTGAAGATGGGATTGACAGGGGAGTAGGAGCTTTCTTT.

This clonotype was picked up many times. V is TRBV9 and J is TRBJ2-5; 7 bases are shared with TRBD2. CDR1 and CDR2 (germline): SGDLS, YYNGEE. The trim removed 0 bases at V and 3 bases at J, leaving 2 bases unmatched. The CDR3 sequence is 14 residues long. The CDR3 nucleotides are TGTGCCAGCAGCGTAGCGGCGGGAGAAGAGACCCAGTACTTC. Translating it yields CASSVAAGEETQYF.

This clonotype was seen repeatedly, ten times or more. The gene calls are TRBV12-3 or TRBV12-4 and TRBJ1-1; the D is unclear. Trimming cost V 5 bases and J 0 bases, with 13 bases left between them. The CDR3 runs to 15 residues. Written as DNA, the CDR3 is TGTGCCAGCAGTCCGCTGGCAGGTATGAACACTGAAGCTTTCTTT. Translating it yields CASSPLAGMNTEAFF.

This clonotype came up a few times. J is TRBJ2-7 and V is TRBV5-1; possibly TRBD1 for D (6 bases). CDR3 length: 15 amino acids. Germline-derived CDR1 and CDR2 are SGHRS and YFSETQ. The V end lost 2 bases, the J end lost 2 bases, and 14 bases lay between the germline ends. The CDR3: CASSFDAGATYEQYF. The DNA for the CDR3 is TGCGCCAGCAGCTTCGATGCAGGGGCGACCTACGAGCAGTACTTC.

This clonotype was seen a handful of times. The chain employs TRBV24-1 and TRBJ1-5; TRBD1 might be the D (6 bases). Deletions cut 4 bases from V and 2 bases from J, with 14 bases between. The CDR3 totals 16 residues. Germline assignment: CDR1 KGHDR and CDR2 SFDVKD. CDR3: CATSDREGGGNQPQHF. The CDR3 region has the DNA TGTGCCACCAGTGACCGCGAGGGGGGGGGCAATCAGCCCCAGCATTTT.

This clonotype has at least ten counts. The J gene is TRBJ2-7, the V gene TRBV7-2; D gene unclear. V was cut by 1 base and J by 2 bases, with 12 bases left in between. The CDR3 has 15 amino acids. Germline V lookup: CDR1 SGHTA, CDR2 FQGNSA. The CDR3 loop reads CASSLGGTVTYEQYF. The DNA of the CDR3 is TGTGCCAGCAGCTTAGGGGGTACGGTAACCTACGAGCAGTACTTC. Complete variable domain (other parts from reference TRBV7-2 and TRBJ2-7): GAGVSQSPSNKVTEKGKDVELRCDPISGHTALYWYRQSLGQGLEFLIYFQGNSAPDKSGLPSDRFSAERTGGSVSTLTIQRTQQEDSAVYLCASSLGGTVTYEQYFGPGTRLTVT.

The sample holds many counts of this clonotype. This sequence joins TRBV25-1 and TRBJ1-6; 8 nucleotides agree with TRBD1. V dropped 5 bases and J dropped 9; count of bases not matched to a gene: 6. Germline V gene lookup returns CDR1 MGHDK and CDR2 SYGVNS. CDR3 length equals 14 residues. DNA for the CDR3: TGTGCCAGCAGTCCCCGGACAGGGCTTTCACCCCTCCACTTT. Translation gives CASSPRTGLSPLHF.

The CDR3: CASSSRASNQPQYF. The CDR3 DNA is TGTGCCAGCAGCTCGAGGGCCAGCAATCAGCCCCAGTACTTC. The genes are TRBV7-8 and TRBJ2-5; possible D gene TRBD2, 5 bases. Trimming removed 4 bases from V and 9 bases from J, with 18 bases in between. This CDR3 region has 14 residues. Germline lookup yields CDR1 SGHVS and CDR2 FQNEAQ.

This clonotype was found many times. The chain recombines TRBV11-1 with TRBJ2-5; perhaps TRBD1 as D (5 bases). V lost 5 bases to trimming and J lost 1 base, with 8 bases between them. The CDR3 loop spans 13 amino acids. The germline gives CDR1 SGHAT, CDR2 FQDESV (reference sequence). In DNA, the CDR3 is TGTGCCAGCAGCCTGGACACCCAAGAGACCCAGTACTTC. It is translated as CASSLDTQETQYF. Based on the CDR3 plus reference TRBV11-1 and TRBJ2-5, the full variable domain is EAEVAQSPRYKITEKSQAVAFWCDPISGHATLYWYRQILGQGPELLVQFQDESVVDDSQLPKDRFSAERLKGVDSTLKIQPAELGDSAMYLCASSLDTQETQYFGPGTRLLVL.

This clonotype was seen ten or more times. Germline is not matched at one junction end, which may reflect a read error. The genes are TRBV7-3 and TRBJ1-6; D is possibly TRBD1 (6 bases). CDR1 SGHTA and CDR2 FQGTGA come from the germline V gene. CDR3 length: 15 amino acids. The CDR3 nucleotides read TGTGCCAGCAGCGTAACAGGGACTACTAATTCACCCCTCCACTTT. It codes for CASSVTGTTNSPLHF.

This clonotype has a handful of counts. The chain is built from TRBV20-1 and TRBJ1-1; D is ambiguous. Germline V gene data show CDR1 as DFQATT and CDR2 as SNEGSKA (reference sequence). The CDR3 is made up of 15 amino acids. Deletions cut 0 bases from V and 1 base from J, with 12 bases between. For the CDR3, the DNA is TGCAGTGCTAGAGAGGGAGGACGGGCGAACACTGAAGCTTTCTTT. Translated, it gives CSAREGGRANTEAFF.

The rearrangement uses TRBV9 and TRBJ1-1, with 7 bases aligning to TRBD1. CDR3 size: 16 residues. V lost 4 bases, J lost 0 bases, and 9 bases stayed unmatched. Germline V gene sequence: CDR1 SGDLS, CDR2 YYNGEE. The CDR3 DNA is TGTGCCAGCAGCTCCCAACCGGGACAGATGAACACTGAAGCTTTCTTT. Amino acid sequence: CASSSQPGQMNTEAFF. The variable domain in full, completed from reference TRBV9 and TRBJ1-1, reads DSGVTQTPKHLITATGQRVTLRCSPRSGDLSVYWYQQSLDQGLQFLIQYYNGEERAKGNILERFSAQQFPDLHSELNLSSLELGDSALYFCASSSQPGQMNTEAFFGQGTRLTVV.

The rearrangement links TRBV5-1 to TRBJ2-3; D might be TRBD1 (6 bases). This CDR3 is built from 14 residues. V lost 0 bases to trimming and J lost 10 bases, with 15 bases between them. Germline CDR1 is SGHRS and CDR2 is YFSETQ. This CDR3 is CASSLDRKQGPQYF. In DNA form, the CDR3 reads TGCGCCAGCAGCTTGGACCGAAAACAGGGACCGCAGTATTTT.

The V call is TRBV9, the J call TRBJ2-3, with 8 nucleotides matching TRBD2. After removal of 0 bases from V and 4 bases from J, the junction contained 7 bases not matched to a gene. In germline, CDR1 is SGDLS, CDR2 YYNGEE. The CDR3 contains 16 residues. This CDR3 reads CASSVEGRGAADTQYF. The CDR3 bases are TGTGCCAGCAGCGTAGAGGGGCGGGGGGCCGCAGATACGCAGTATTTT. Supplemented by reference TRBV9 and TRBJ2-3, the full variable domain reads DSGVTQTPKHLITATGQRVTLRCSPRSGDLSVYWYQQSLDQGLQFLIQYYNGEERAKGNILERFSAQQFPDLHSELNLSSLELGDSALYFCASSVEGRGAADTQYFGPGTRLTVL.

This chain joins TRBV5-4 and TRBJ1-2; a possible D gene is TRBD1 (6 bases). The V and J ends lost 3 bases and 8 bases respectively, with 14 bases between them. Germline loops: CDR1 SGHNT, CDR2 YYREEE (reference sequence). This CDR3 comprises 13 residues. The DNA of the CDR3 is TGTGCCAGCAGCTGGCCCTCAGGGGAAGGCTACACCTTC. Translation gives CASSWPSGEGYTF.

This clonotype was recorded a few times. This rearrangement joins TRBV12-3 or TRBV12-4 to TRBJ2-7; D possibly corresponds to TRBD1 (7 bases). CDR3 size: 14 residues. V dropped 6 bases and J dropped 2 bases, with 14 bases sitting between them. The CDR3 protein is CASSRAGQTYEQYF. CDR3 sequence (DNA): TGTGCCAGCAGCCGCGCGGGACAGACCTACGAGCAGTACTTC.

This clonotype appeared many times. The chain carries TRBV9 and TRBJ1-2; 8 positions agree with TRBD1. The ends lost 0 bases at V and 7 bases at J; junction bases unmatched: 8. CDR3 length: 15 amino acids. CDR1 and CDR2 (germline): SGDLS, YYNGEE. CDR3 sequence (DNA): TGTGCCAGCAGCGTAGGTCCAGGGGGCTATGTTGGCTACACCTTC. Translation: CASSVGPGGYVGYTF.

This clonotype occurred once. The chain is built from TRBV19 and TRBJ1-2, with TRBD1 identical over 7 bases. This CDR3 spans 16 amino acids. J lost 6 bases, V lost 0 bases, and 10 bases had no gene match. CDR1 is LNHDA, CDR2 SQIVND, per germline (reference sequence). CDR3: CASSIDPGTEDHGYTF. For the CDR3, the DNA is TGTGCCAGTAGTATAGATCCCGGGACAGAGGATCATGGCTACACCTTC.

This clonotype was found a few times. This chain joins TRBV12-3 or TRBV12-4 and TRBJ1-3; D call uncertain. V was trimmed by 3 bases and J by 0 bases, leaving 6 bases between them. The CDR3 spans 14 residues. The CDR3 sequence is CASSFSDSGNTIYF. The CDR3 DNA is TGTGCCAGCAGTTTCTCAGACTCTGGAAACACCATATATTTT.

This clonotype was counted at least ten times. The V gene is TRBV10-3, the J gene TRBJ1-1; D call uncertain. CDR1 is ENHRY and CDR2 is SYGVKD in the germline V gene. The CDR3 has 13 amino acids. The ends were cut back, 7 bases at V and 2 bases at J, with 11 bases in the middle. The CDR3 is CAIKLTGNTEAFF. The CDR3 nucleotides are TGTGCCATCAAGTTGACCGGAAACACTGAAGCTTTCTTT.

This clonotype was seen a few times. The chain uses TRBV19 and TRBJ2-7, with D possibly being TRBD2 (5 bases). Per the germline V gene, CDR1 is LNHDA and CDR2 is SQIVND (reference sequence). V lost 5 bases and J lost 2, with 19 bases in between. The CDR3 spans 16 residues. The CDR3 sequence: CASSLMSRANPYEQYF. CDR3 sequence (DNA): TGTGCCAGTAGTCTGATGTCGCGGGCAAACCCCTACGAGCAGTACTTC.

This chain's CDR3 is CASSRASGTSVYEQYF. The CDR3 DNA reads TGTGCCAGCAGTCGAGCGTCCGGGACGTCCGTCTACGAGCAGTACTTC. V gene TRBV6-1 combines with J gene TRBJ2-7, with D perhaps matching TRBD1 or TRBD2 (5 bases each). The germline V gene has CDR1 MNHNS and CDR2 SASEGT. Trimming took off 5 bases at V and 3 bases at J, with 20 bases between the two ends. CDR3 size: 16 residues.

Regarding this clonotype: Given a much more abundant clone one base away, this may be a read error. V usage is TRBV2 and J usage is TRBJ2-7; D assignment may be TRBD1 or TRBD2 (6 bases each). The germline V gene has CDR1 SNHLY and CDR2 FYNNEI. This CDR3 contains 12 residues. Trimming removed 6 bases from V and 5 bases from J, with 11 bases in between. The CDR3 loop reads CASSPRGHEQYF. As DNA, the CDR3 is TGTGCCAGCAGCCCACGGGGGCACGAGCAGTACTTC.

This clonotype occurred once. CDR3 in DNA: TGTGCCAGCAGCTCCAGACAGGGGTCGGTGAAGCCCCTCCACTTT. Translated: CASSSRQGSVKPLHF. The rearrangement joins TRBV7-3 to TRBJ1-6; TRBD1 matches at 8 bases. After removal of 4 bases from V and 13 bases from J, the junction contained 12 bases not matched to a gene. This CDR3 region has 15 residues. CDR1 is SGHTA and CDR2 is FQGTGA in the germline V gene.

This clonotype has a handful of counts. The chain recombines TRBV7-9 with TRBJ2-5, with unresolved D. V shed 6 bases and J shed 2 bases, with 13 bases lying between them. Germline V gene data show CDR1 as SEHNR and CDR2 as FQNEAQ (reference sequence). The length of the CDR3 is 14 residues. CDR3 loop: CASSRSTHQETQYF. In nucleotides, the CDR3 is TGTGCCAGCAGTCGATCGACTCATCAAGAGACCCAGTACTTC.